The T cell receptor beta chain described here comes from a study of T cell responses to AZD1222 COVID-19 vaccine. Study-level information: Doses given second, at about 4 or about 12 weeks, were pooled.

This clone was found once. Its antigen is currently unknown. CDR1 is LNHNV, CDR2 YYDKDF, per germline (reference sequence). This CDR3 comprises 16 residues. V was cut by 1 base and J by 4 bases, with 17 bases left in between. This table comes from immunoSEQ multiplex PCR, and its TCRdb copy is limited to in-frame clones, with some not included. The sample records some 150,000 clones, under 95% being singletons. Regarding the study as a whole: Most donors were white British, females outnumbered males, and clonal diversity was possibly underestimated. Spike was spanned by vaccine-associated CD4 TCRs, which were dominant at 160-218 and 743-854.

This TCR was sampled from an adult in good health. This sample comprised peripheral blood, obtained on day 0 of AZD1222 vaccination. The chain joins TRBV15 to TRBJ2-7, with D possibly called TRBD1 or TRBD2 (5 bases each). For the CDR3, the DNA is TGTGCCACCAGCAGAGGGGTTCGGGGCAAACTTTACGAGCAGTACTTC. Protein product: CATSRGVRGKLYEQYF.